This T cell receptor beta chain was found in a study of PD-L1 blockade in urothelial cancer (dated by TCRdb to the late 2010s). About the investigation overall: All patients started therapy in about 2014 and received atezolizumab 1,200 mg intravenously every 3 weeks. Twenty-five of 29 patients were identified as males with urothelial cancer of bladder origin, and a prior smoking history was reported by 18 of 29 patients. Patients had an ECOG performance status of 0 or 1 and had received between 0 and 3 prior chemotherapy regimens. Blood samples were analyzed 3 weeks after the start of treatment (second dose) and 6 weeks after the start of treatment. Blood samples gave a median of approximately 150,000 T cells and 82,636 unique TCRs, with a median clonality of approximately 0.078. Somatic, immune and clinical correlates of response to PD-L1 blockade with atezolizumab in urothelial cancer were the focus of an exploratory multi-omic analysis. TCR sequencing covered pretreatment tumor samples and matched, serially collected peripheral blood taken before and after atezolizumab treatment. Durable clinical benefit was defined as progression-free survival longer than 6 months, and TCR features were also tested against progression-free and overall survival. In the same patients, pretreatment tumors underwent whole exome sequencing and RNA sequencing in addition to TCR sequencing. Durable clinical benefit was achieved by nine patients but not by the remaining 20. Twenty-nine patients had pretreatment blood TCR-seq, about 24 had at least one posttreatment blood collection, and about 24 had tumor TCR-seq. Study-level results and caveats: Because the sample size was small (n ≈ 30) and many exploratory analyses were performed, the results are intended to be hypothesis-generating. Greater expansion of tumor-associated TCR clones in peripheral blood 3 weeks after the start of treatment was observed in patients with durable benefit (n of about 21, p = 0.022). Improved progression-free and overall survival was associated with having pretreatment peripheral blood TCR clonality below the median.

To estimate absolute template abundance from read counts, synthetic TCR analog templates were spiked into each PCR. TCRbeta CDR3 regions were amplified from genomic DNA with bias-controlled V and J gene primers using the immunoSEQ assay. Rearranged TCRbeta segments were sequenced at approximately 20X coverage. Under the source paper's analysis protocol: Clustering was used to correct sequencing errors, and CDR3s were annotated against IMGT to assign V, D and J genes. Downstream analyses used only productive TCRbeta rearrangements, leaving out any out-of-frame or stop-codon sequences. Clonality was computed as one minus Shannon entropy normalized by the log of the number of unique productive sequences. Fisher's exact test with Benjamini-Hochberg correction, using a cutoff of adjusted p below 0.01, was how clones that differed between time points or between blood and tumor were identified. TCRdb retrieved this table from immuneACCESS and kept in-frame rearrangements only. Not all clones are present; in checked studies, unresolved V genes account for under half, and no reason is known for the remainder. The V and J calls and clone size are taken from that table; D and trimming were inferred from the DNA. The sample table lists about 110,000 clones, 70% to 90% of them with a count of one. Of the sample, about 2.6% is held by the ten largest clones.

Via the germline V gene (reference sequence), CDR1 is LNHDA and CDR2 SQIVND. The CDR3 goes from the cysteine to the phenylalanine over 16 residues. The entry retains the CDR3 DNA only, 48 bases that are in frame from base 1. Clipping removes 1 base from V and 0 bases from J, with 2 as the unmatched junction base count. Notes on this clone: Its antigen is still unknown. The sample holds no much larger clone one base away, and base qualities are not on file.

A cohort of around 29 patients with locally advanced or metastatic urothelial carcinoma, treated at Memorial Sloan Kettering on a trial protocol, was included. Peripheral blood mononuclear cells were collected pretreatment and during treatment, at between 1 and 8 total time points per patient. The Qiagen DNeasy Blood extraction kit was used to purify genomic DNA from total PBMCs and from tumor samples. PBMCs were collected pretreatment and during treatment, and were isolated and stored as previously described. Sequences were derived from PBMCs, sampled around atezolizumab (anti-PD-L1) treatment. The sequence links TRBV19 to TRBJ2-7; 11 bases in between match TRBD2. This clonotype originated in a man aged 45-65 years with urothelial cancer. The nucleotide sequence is TGTGCCAGTAGTATAGGTACTAGCGGGGGCTCCTACGAGCAGTACTTC. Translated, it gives CASSIGTSGGSYEQYF.